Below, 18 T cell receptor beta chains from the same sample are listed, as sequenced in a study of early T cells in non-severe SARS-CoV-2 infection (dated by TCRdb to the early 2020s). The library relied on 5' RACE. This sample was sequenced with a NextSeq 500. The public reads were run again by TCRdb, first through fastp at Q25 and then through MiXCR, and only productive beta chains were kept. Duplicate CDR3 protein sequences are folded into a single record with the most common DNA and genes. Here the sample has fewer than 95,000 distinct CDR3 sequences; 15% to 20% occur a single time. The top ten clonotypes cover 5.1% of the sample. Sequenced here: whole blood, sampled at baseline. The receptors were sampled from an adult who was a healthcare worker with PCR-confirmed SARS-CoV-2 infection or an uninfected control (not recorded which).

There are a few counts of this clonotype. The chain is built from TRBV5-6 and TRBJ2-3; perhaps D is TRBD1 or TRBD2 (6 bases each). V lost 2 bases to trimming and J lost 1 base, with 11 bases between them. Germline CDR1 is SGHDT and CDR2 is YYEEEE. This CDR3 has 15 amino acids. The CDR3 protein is CASSLPGAGTDTQYF. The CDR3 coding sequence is TGTGCCAGCAGCTTACCGGGGGCGGGCACAGATACGCAGTATTTT.

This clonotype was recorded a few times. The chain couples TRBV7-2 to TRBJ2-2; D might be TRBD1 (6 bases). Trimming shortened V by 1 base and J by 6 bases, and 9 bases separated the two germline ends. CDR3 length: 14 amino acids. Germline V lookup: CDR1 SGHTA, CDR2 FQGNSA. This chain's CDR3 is CASSLGTGSGELFF. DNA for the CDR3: TGTGCCAGCAGCTTAGGAACAGGGTCCGGGGAGCTGTTTTTT.

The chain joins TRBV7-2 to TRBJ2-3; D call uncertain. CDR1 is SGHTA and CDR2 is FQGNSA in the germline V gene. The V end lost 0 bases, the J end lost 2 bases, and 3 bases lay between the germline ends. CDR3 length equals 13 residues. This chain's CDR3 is CASSLAYTDTQYF. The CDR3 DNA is TGTGCCAGCAGCTTAGCTTACACAGATACGCAGTATTTT.

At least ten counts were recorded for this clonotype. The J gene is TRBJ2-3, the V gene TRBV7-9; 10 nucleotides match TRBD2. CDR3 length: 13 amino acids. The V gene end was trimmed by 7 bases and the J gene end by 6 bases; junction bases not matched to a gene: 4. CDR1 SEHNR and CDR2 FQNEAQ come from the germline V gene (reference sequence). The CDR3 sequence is CASTAGGSDTQYF. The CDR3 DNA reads TGTGCCAGCACAGCGGGAGGGTCTGATACGCAGTATTTT.

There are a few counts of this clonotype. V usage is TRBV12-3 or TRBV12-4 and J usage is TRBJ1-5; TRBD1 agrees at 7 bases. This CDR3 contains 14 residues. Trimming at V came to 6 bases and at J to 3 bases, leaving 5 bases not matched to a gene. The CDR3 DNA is TGTGCCAGCAGGCCCCAGGGGGTCAATCAGCCCCAGCATTTT. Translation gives CASRPQGVNQPQHF.

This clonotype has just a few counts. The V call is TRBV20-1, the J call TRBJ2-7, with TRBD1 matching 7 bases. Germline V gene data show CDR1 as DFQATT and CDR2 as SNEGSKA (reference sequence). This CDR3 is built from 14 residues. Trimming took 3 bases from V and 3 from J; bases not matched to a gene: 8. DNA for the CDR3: TGCAGTGCTAGGGGGACAGCTAGAATCTACGAGCAGTACTTC. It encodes CSARGTARIYEQYF.

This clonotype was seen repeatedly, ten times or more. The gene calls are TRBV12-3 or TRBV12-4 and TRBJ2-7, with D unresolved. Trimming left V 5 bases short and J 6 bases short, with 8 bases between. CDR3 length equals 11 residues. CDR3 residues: CASSQRTEQYF. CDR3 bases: TGTGCCAGCAGTCAACGGACCGAGCAGTACTTC.

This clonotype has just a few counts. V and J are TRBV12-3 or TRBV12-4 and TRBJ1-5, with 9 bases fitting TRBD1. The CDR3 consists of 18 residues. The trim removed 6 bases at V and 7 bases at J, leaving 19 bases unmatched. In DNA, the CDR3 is TGTGCCAGCAGCTCACGCATTTGGGACAGGGTGTCGGGGCAGCCCCAGCATTTT. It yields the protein CASSSRIWDRVSGQPQHF.

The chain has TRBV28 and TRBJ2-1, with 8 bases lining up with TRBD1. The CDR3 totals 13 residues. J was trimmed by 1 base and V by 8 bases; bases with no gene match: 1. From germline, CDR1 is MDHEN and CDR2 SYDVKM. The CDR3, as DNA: TGTGCCAGCCGGGACAGGTCCTACAATGAGCAGTTCTTC. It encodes CASRDRSYNEQFF.

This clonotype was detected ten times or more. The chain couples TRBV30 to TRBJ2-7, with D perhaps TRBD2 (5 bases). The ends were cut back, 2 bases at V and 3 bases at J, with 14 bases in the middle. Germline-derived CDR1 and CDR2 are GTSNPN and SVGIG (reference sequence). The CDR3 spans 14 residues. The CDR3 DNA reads TGTGCCTGGAGTCCAACGGGAACATACTACGAGCAGTACTTC. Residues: CAWSPTGTYYEQYF.

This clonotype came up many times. The CDR3, as DNA: TGTGCCAGCAGCTCCGTTGCAACTAGCGGGAGGGGAGTGACCCAGTACTTC. It yields the protein CASSSVATSGRGVTQYF. This sequence joins TRBV6-6 and TRBJ2-5, with TRBD2 identical over 13 bases. This CDR3 spans 17 amino acids. The ends lost 6 bases at V and 7 bases at J; junction bases unmatched: 14. Germline V gives CDR1 MNHNY, CDR2 SVGAGI (reference sequence).

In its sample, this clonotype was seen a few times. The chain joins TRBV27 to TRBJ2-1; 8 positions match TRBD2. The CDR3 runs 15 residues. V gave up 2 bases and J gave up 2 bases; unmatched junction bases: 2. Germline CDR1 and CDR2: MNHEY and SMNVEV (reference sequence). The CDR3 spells CASSLRTSPYNEQFF. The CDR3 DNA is TGTGCCAGCAGTTTAAGGACTAGCCCCTACAATGAGCAGTTCTTC.

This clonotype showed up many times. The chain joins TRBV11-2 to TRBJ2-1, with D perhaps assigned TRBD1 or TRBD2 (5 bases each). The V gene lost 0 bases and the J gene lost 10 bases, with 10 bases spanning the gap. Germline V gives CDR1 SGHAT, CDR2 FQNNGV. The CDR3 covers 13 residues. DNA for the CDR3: TGTGCCAGCAGCTTAGAGTCTGGGGACGAGCAGTTCTTC. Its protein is CASSLESGDEQFF.

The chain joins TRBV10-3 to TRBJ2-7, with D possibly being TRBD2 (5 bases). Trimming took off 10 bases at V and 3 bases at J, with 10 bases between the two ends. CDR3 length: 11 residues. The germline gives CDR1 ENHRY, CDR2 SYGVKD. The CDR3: CATSLVYEQYF. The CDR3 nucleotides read TGTGCCACCTCACTAGTCTACGAGCAGTACTTC.

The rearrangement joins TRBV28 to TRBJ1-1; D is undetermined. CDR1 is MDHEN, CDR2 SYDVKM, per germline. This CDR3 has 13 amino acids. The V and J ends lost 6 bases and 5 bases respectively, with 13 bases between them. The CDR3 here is CASRLRWETEAFF. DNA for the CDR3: TGTGCCAGCAGATTACGCTGGGAGACTGAAGCTTTCTTT.

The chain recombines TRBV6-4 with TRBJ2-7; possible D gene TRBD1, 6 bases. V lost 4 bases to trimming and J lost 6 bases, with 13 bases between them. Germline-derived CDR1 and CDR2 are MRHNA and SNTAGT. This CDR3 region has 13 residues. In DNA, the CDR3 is TGTGCCAGCAGTGTACAGGGATCGGGCGAGCAGTACTTC. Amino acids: CASSVQGSGEQYF.

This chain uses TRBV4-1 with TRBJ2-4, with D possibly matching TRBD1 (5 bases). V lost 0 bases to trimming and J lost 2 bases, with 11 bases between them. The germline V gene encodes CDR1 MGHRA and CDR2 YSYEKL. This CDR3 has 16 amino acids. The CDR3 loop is CASSQERQTSKNIQYF. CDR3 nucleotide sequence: TGCGCCAGCAGCCAAGAGCGACAGACCTCCAAAAACATTCAGTACTTC.

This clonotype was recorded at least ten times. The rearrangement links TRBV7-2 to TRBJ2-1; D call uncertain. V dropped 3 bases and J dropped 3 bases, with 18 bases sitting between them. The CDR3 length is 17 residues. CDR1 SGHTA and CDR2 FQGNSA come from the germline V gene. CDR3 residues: CASSFGRSEVVYNEQFF. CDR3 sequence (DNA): TGTGCCAGCAGCTTCGGACGCTCCGAGGTGGTCTACAATGAGCAGTTCTTC.